The 32 T cell receptor beta chains below were found in one sample sequenced in a study of blood T cells in healthy people across ages. Through a sample-barcoded 5' primer and a J-beta primer mix, a second PCR was run for roughly 6 to 12 cycles. TCRdb re-called the 5' RACE reads with MiXCR, one entry per CDR3 protein. Altogether roughly 800,000 distinct CDR3 sequences are present, roughly 60% being singletons, with the ten largest covering 20% to 25%. The sequenced material came from blood. The source is a man aged 30 to 45 in good health.

This clonotype was detected once. The rearrangement joins TRBV28 to TRBJ1-4; D is undetermined. Trimming shortened V by 7 bases and J by 8 bases, and 11 bases separated the two germline ends. The CDR3 has 12 residues. From germline, CDR1 is MDHEN and CDR2 SYDVKM. CDR3 nucleotides: TGTGCCAGCAAGGCCTTGACGGAAAAACTGTTTTTT. This encodes CASKALTEKLFF.

This clonotype was observed a handful of times. The gene calls are TRBV6-5 and TRBJ2-1; D might be TRBD1 (5 bases). Trimming pared 2 bases from V and 7 bases from J, leaving 9 bases between. The germline gives CDR1 MNHEY, CDR2 SVGAGI. The CDR3 extends over 13 amino acids. CDR3 protein: CASSYRGRNEQFF. The CDR3 nucleotides are TGTGCCAGCAGTTACAGGGGTAGGAATGAGCAGTTCTTC.

The rearrangement uses TRBV7-9 and TRBJ1-2, with 9 bases fitting TRBD1. The CDR3 extends over 15 amino acids. Germline CDR1 reads SEHNR; CDR2 reads FQNEAQ (reference sequence). V shed 4 bases, J shed 9 bases, and the junction held 12 bases outside the gene matches. CDR3 residues: CASSCYGQGCHSYTF. As DNA, the CDR3 is TGTGCCAGCAGCTGTTACGGACAGGGGTGTCATAGCTACACCTTC.

This chain uses TRBV7-2 with TRBJ2-7, with TRBD2 matching over 15 bases. The CDR3 is 15 residues long. Trimming took 8 bases from V and 2 from J; bases not matched to a gene: 4. In germline, CDR1 is SGHTA, CDR2 FQGNSA. In DNA form, the CDR3 reads TGTGCCAGCGGGACTAGCGGGGGGACCGCCTACGAGCAGTACTTC. It encodes CASGTSGGTAYEQYF.

This clonotype was observed once. The chain joins TRBV21-1 to TRBJ2-3; the D call of TRBD2 is as the table states it, not checked on the DNA. TRBV21-1 counts as a pseudogene. The CDR3 is 17 amino acids. This CDR3 reads CASSKGETSGSADTQYF. The CDR3 DNA reads as TGTGCCAGCAGCAAAGGCGAGACTAGCGGGAGCGCTGATACGCAGTATTTT.

The J gene is TRBJ2-3, the V gene TRBV4-3; D unresolved. The CDR3 extends over 13 amino acids. V dropped 1 base and J dropped 5 bases, with 7 bases sitting between them. In germline, CDR1 is LGHNA, CDR2 YSLEER. CDR3 DNA sequence: TGCGCCAGCAGCCAAGCGGAGATAGATACGCAGTATTTT. It translates to CASSQAEIDTQYF.

The rearrangement links TRBV7-2 to TRBJ2-5, with D perhaps matching TRBD2 (8 bases). The J call may be wrong; the DNA end is better matched by TRBJ2-1. The CDR3 runs 16 residues. In germline, CDR1 is SGHTA, CDR2 FQGNSA. The CDR3 DNA reads TGTGCCAGCAGCTTATTGGGGACTAGGGGGCAAGAGACCCAGTTCTTC. Its translation: CASSLLGTRGQETQFF.

This clonotype was seen only a few times. This rearrangement joins TRBV6-2 or TRBV6-3 to TRBJ2-7, with D tentatively TRBD1 (6 bases). The CDR3 has 18 amino acids. The germline gives CDR1 MNHEY, CDR2 SVGEGT. V dropped 0 bases and J dropped 2 bases, with 20 bases sitting between them. This CDR3 is CASSYSAELGALTYEQYF. The CDR3 nucleotides read TGTGCCAGCAGTTACTCAGCGGAGTTGGGGGCACTGACCTACGAGCAGTACTTC.

The chain has TRBV7-2 and TRBJ2-3; 9 bases map to TRBD2. From germline, CDR1 is SGHTA and CDR2 FQGNSA. V trimming: 7 bases; J trimming: 9 bases; junction bases outside the gene matches: 8. The CDR3 is 13 amino acids. CDR3 DNA: TGTGCCAGCACCGATTTCAGCGGGGGGACGCAGTATTTT. It is translated as CASTDFSGGTQYF.

CDR3 DNA: TGTGCCAGTAGTGTGGGGGACGATGAGCAGTTCTTC. This gives the protein CASSVGDDEQFF. This chain connects TRBV19 to TRBJ2-1; the D call may be TRBD1 or TRBD2 (5 bases each). Germline lookup yields CDR1 LNHDA and CDR2 SQIVND (reference sequence). Trimming took 5 bases from V and 8 from J, leaving 10 bases between them. The CDR3 has 12 residues.

The sample holds a few counts of this clonotype. The V and J genes are TRBV7-9 and TRBJ1-1; 7 bases match TRBD1. Trimming removed 4 bases from V and 1 base from J; junction bases left unmatched: 9. Germline V gives CDR1 SEHNR, CDR2 FQNEAQ (reference sequence). The CDR3 is 16 amino acids. The chain's CDR3 is CASSSKTGTENTEAFF. Written as DNA, the CDR3 is TGTGCCAGCAGCTCAAAGACCGGGACAGAGAACACTGAAGCTTTCTTT.

This clonotype has a handful of counts. The CDR3, as DNA: TGCAGTGCTAGAGACCGGACAGGGTCAATAGAGACCCAGTACTTC. It encodes CSARDRTGSIETQYF. The V and J genes are TRBV20-1 and TRBJ2-5, with 8 bases that match TRBD1. V shed 0 bases, J shed 4 bases, and the junction held 7 bases outside the gene matches. This CDR3 is built from 15 residues. In germline, CDR1 is DFQATT, CDR2 SNEGSKA (reference sequence).

V and J are TRBV5-1 and TRBJ1-2; weak D call: TRBD1 (6 bases). Trimming took 0 bases from V and 8 from J, leaving 14 bases between them. Looked up from germline, CDR1 is SGHRS and CDR2 is YFSETQ. This CDR3 is 14 amino acids long. For the CDR3, the DNA is TGCGCCAGCAGCTTGGCAGGACAGATCGACGGCTACACCTTC. Its protein product is CASSLAGQIDGYTF.

The chain employs TRBV5-1 and TRBJ2-1, with 9 positions matching TRBD2. The CDR3 length is 15 residues. Per germline, CDR1 SGHRS and CDR2 YFSETQ. The ends lost 3 bases at V and 8 bases at J; junction bases unmatched: 9. The CDR3 reads CASSSLLAGSDEQFF. The CDR3 DNA reads as TGCGCCAGCAGCTCCCTCCTAGCGGGATCCGATGAGCAGTTCTTC.

Note on this clonotype: It may be a read error: a sequence one base away is much more abundant. This chain joins TRBV5-1 and TRBJ2-1; 15 positions match TRBD2. Germline-derived CDR1 and CDR2 are SGHRS and YFSETQ. V shed 4 bases and J 8 bases; nucleotides not matched to a gene: 4. CDR3 length: 15 amino acids. The CDR3 is CASSTGLAGGDEQFF. CDR3 sequence (DNA): TGCGCCAGCAGCACCGGACTAGCGGGAGGGGATGAGCAGTTCTTC.

This clonotype was counted a single time. Being one base from a much bigger clone, this may be a read error. The CDR3 DNA is TGTACCAGCAGGCCAAGGAACCAGGAGACCCAGTACTTC. Amino acids: CTSRPRNQETQYF. The chain combines TRBV7-9 with TRBJ2-5; D gene ambiguous. Germline values: CDR1 SEHNR, CDR2 FQNEAQ (reference sequence). The CDR3 has 13 amino acids.

CDR3 nucleotides: TGCGCCAGCAGCCAAGCGCAGCGGGGGATATACGAGCAGTACTTC. Translated, it gives CASSQAQRGIYEQYF. V is TRBV4-1 and J is TRBJ2-7; TRBD2 matches at 8 bases. CDR1 MGHRA and CDR2 YSYEKL come from the germline V gene. The CDR3 is made up of 15 amino acids. V lost 1 base and J lost 4; bases outside the gene matches: 6.

The chain links TRBV7-9 to TRBJ1-4; D unresolved. Germline V gives CDR1 SEHNR, CDR2 FQNEAQ (reference sequence). The CDR3 has 12 amino acids. V was shortened by 1 base and J by 6 bases, with 3 bases between the two germline ends. The chain's CDR3 is CASSLDDEKLFF. The CDR3 DNA reads as TGTGCCAGCAGCTTAGACGATGAAAAACTGTTTTTT.

This clonotype was counted a few times. In DNA form, the CDR3 reads TGCGCCAGCGCCCCCGACAGGGGGAATCAGCCCCAGCATTTT. It specifies CASAPDRGNQPQHF. The J gene is TRBJ1-5, the V gene TRBV5-1, with TRBD1 matching 9 bases. This CDR3 is built from 14 residues. Germline V gene data show CDR1 as SGHRS and CDR2 as YFSETQ. Unmatched junction bases numbered 6, after V lost 7 bases and J lost 4 bases.

The chain recombines TRBV10-3 with TRBJ1-2; D gene ambiguous. The V end lost 3 bases, the J end lost 2 bases, and 7 bases lay between the germline ends. The CDR3 has 13 residues. Germline CDR1 and CDR2: ENHRY and SYGVKD. The CDR3 sequence is CAISEGPNYGYTF. CDR3 bases: TGTGCCATCAGTGAAGGGCCCAACTATGGCTACACCTTC.

The chain uses TRBV27 and TRBJ2-5, with D possibly being TRBD1 (6 bases). Matching the DNA end better, TRBJ2-7 makes the J call doubtful. Per the germline V gene, CDR1 is MNHEY and CDR2 is SMNVEV (reference sequence). The CDR3 has 16 amino acids. CDR3 sequence: CASRSPSRGLSYEQYF. The CDR3 DNA reads TGTGCCAGCAGATCGCCTTCCAGGGGCCTCTCCTACGAGCAGTACTTC.

This clonotype was observed a single time. The chain couples TRBV5-5 to TRBJ2-3; no firm D call. The germline V and J ends were trimmed by 4 bases and 2 bases, with 14 bases remaining between them. Per the germline V gene, CDR1 is SGHKS and CDR2 is YYEKEE (reference sequence). The CDR3 sequence is 15 residues long. CDR3 DNA: TGTGCCAGCAGCCCCCCTCGGCAGCTCACAGATACGCAGTATTTT. Translated: CASSPPRQLTDTQYF.

This clonotype came up once. J is TRBJ2-1 and V is TRBV20-1; D may be TRBD1 or TRBD2 (6 bases each). The CDR3 length is 11 residues. V dropped 6 bases and J dropped 14 bases, with 17 bases sitting between them. CDR1 DFQATT and CDR2 SNEGSKA come from the germline V gene (reference sequence). This CDR3 reads CSAGGTLGEFF. CDR3 nucleotides: TGCAGTGCGGGGGGCACCCTCGGGGAGTTCTTC.

The rearrangement joins TRBV28 to TRBJ2-7; no clear D. With the DNA end fitting TRBJ2-5 better, the J assignment may be wrong. The CDR3 spans 12 residues. Looked up from germline, CDR1 is MDHEN and CDR2 is SYDVKM. The CDR3 region is CASSPKPETQYF. DNA for the CDR3: TGTGCCAGCAGCCCAAAGCCCGAGACCCAGTACTTC.

This clonotype has a handful of counts. This chain joins TRBV5-5 and TRBJ2-3; D is unresolved. CDR1 and CDR2 (germline): SGHKS, YYEKEE (reference sequence). The CDR3 length is 15 residues. Trimming took off 4 bases at V and 6 bases at J, with 18 bases between the two ends. The CDR3 protein is CASSPLVSSVDTQYF. CDR3 in DNA: TGTGCCAGCAGCCCCTTAGTCAGTTCGGTGGATACGCAGTATTTT.

The chain uses TRBV7-9 and TRBJ1-2, with D perhaps matching TRBD1 (5 bases). Germline CDR1 SEHNR, CDR2 FQNEAQ (reference sequence). With 5 bases removed from V and 4 bases from J, the gap between germline ends came to 11 bases. The CDR3 totals 13 residues. For the CDR3, the DNA is TGTGCCAGCAGCCCCGGGGCGGGCTATGGCTACACCTTC. It specifies CASSPGAGYGYTF. Looking up the rest from reference TRBV7-9 and TRBJ1-2 gives the full variable domain: DTGVSQNPRHKITKRGQNVTFRCDPISEHNRLYWYRQTLGQGPEFLTYFQNEAQLEKSRLLSDRFSAERPKGSFSTLEIQRTEQGDSAMYLCASSPGAGYGYTFGSGTRLTVV.

The rearrangement links TRBV25-1 to TRBJ2-7; D is ambiguous. The V end was cut by 4 bases, the J end by 2 bases, with 12 bases between. The germline V gene has CDR1 MGHDK and CDR2 SYGVNS. This CDR3 contains 14 residues. CDR3 DNA: TGTGCCAGCAGTGCGACATCAGAGGCCTACGAGCAGTACTTC. Protein: CASSATSEAYEQYF.

This clonotype was counted between two and nine times. The chain carries TRBV20-1 and TRBJ2-3; no firm D call. The ends were cut back, 1 base at V and 0 bases at J, with 5 bases in the middle. The CDR3 is made up of 13 amino acids. The germline V gene has CDR1 DFQATT and CDR2 SNEGSKA (reference sequence). The CDR3: CSARGLSTDTQYF. In DNA form, the CDR3 reads TGCAGTGCTAGAGGGCTTAGCACAGATACGCAGTATTTT.

The V gene is TRBV27, the J gene TRBJ2-3; 9 bases align to TRBD2. This CDR3 region has 16 residues. Germline V gene sequence: CDR1 MNHEY, CDR2 SMNVEV (reference sequence). After removal of 6 bases from V and 6 bases from J, the junction contained 13 bases not matched to a gene. In DNA, the CDR3 is TGTGCCAGCAGATCCCCCATAGCGGGAGAGAAGGATACGCAGTATTTT. This gives the protein CASRSPIAGEKDTQYF.

This clonotype was seen a few times. The rearrangement links TRBV29-1 to TRBJ1-2; tentative D call: TRBD1 (6 bases). CDR3 length: 14 amino acids. Germline V CDR1 and CDR2: SQVTM, ANQGSEA. Trimming removed 4 bases from V and 5 bases from J, with 17 bases in between. In nucleotides, the CDR3 is TGCAGCGTTGGGACCCCGGACAGTTTATATGGCTACACCTTC. Amino acid sequence: CSVGTPDSLYGYTF.

The chain has TRBV4-2 and TRBJ2-3, with 7 bases fitting TRBD2. This CDR3 spans 14 amino acids. The V segment lost 4 bases and the J segment 1 base; nucleotides outside the gene matches: 2. The germline V gene encodes CDR1 LGHNA and CDR2 YNFKEQ. This CDR3 is CASSRREGTDTQYF. CDR3 coding DNA: TGTGCCAGCAGCCGTCGGGAGGGCACAGATACGCAGTATTTT.

The chain links TRBV29-1 to TRBJ2-5; TRBD1 matches at 9 bases. CDR1 and CDR2 from the germline V gene are SQVTM and ANQGSEA. The CDR3 extends over 14 amino acids. The junction had 7 bases not matched to a gene; V was cut back by 3 bases and J by 5 bases. In nucleotides, the CDR3 is TGCAGCGTTGATGGGTACAGGGGGCGGGAGACCCAGTACTTC. Residues: CSVDGYRGRETQYF.